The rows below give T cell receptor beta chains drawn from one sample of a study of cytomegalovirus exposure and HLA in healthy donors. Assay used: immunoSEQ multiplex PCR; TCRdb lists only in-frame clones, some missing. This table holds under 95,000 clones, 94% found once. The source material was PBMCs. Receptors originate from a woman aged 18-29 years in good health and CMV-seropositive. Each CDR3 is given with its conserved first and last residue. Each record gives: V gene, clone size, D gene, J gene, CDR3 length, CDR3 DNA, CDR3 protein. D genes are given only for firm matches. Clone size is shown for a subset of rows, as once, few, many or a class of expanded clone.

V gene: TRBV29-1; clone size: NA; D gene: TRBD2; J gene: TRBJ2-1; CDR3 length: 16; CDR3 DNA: TGCAGCGTTACCAATAGCGGGAGATCTACCTACAATGAGCAGTTCTTC; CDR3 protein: CSVTNSGRSTYNEQFF
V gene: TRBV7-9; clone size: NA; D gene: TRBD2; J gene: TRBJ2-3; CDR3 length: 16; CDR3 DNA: TGTGCCAGCAGCTTAACTCTCGGGGGGGCAACAGATACGCAGTATTTT; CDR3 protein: CASSLTLGGATDTQYF
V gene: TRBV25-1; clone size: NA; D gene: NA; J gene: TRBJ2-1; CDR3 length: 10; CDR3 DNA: TGTGCCAGCAGTGGCGATGAGCAGTTCTTC; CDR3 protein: CASSGDEQFF
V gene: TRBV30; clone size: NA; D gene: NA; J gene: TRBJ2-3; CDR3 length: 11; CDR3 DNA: TGTGCCTGGGACACAGGAGATACGCAGTATTTT; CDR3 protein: CAWDTGDTQYF
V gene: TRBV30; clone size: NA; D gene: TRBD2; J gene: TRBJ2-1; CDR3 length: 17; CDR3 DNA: TGTGCCTGGAGGGTCAACGGCGGGAGTGGGCCCTACAATGAGCAGTTCTTC; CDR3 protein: CAWRVNGGSGPYNEQFF
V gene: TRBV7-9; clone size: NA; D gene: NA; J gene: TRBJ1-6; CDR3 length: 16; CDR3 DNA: TGTGCCAGCAGCTTAGAAACCGGGGTAGCAGGATCACCCCTCCACTTT; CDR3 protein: CASSLETGVAGSPLHF
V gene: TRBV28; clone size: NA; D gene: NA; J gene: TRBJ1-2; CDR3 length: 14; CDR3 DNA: TGTGCCAGCAGTTTAGCAGGGAACGCCTATGGCTACACCTTC; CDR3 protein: CASSLAGNAYGYTF
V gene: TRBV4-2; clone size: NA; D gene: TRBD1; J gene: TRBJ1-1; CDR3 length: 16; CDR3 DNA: TGTGCCAGCAGCCCCGGTTGGGACAGGGGGGGCACTGAAGCTTTCTTT; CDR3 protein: CASSPGWDRGGTEAFF
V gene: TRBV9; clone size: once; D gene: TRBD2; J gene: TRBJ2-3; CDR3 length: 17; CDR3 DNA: TGTGCCAGCAGCCTCTCCAGGGCTAGCGGGAGGATGGATACGCAGTATTTT; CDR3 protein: CASSLSRASGRMDTQYF
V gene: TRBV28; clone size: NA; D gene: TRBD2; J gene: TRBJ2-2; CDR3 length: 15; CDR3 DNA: TGTGCCAGCACGGTAGCGGGGGCTAACACCGGGGAGCTGTTTTTT; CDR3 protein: CASTVAGANTGELFF
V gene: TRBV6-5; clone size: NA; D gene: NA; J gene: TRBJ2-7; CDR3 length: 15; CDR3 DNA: TGTGCCAGCAGTGCCTACCGGGACTCCTCGTGGGAGCAGTACTTC; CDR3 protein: CASSAYRDSSWEQYF
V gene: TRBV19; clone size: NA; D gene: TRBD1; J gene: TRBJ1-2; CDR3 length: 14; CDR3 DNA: TGTGCCAGTAGTCCCCGACAGGGGGGCTATGGCTACACCTTC; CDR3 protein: CASSPRQGGYGYTF
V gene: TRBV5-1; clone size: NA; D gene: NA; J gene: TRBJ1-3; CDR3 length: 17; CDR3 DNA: TGCGCCAGCAGCTTGGCCCAGGCTTCATTCTCTGGAAACACCATATATTTT; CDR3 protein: CASSLAQASFSGNTIYF
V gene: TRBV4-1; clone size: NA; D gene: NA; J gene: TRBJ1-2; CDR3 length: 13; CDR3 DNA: TGCGCCAGCACCTCACAGAACAGGGATGGCTACACCTTC; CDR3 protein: CASTSQNRDGYTF
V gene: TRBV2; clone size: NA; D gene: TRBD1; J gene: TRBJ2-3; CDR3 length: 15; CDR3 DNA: TGTGCCAGCAGTGGACGACAGGGAAGCACAGATACGCAGTATTTT; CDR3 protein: CASSGRQGSTDTQYF
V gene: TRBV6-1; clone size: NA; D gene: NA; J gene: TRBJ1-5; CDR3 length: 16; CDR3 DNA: TGTGCCAGCAGTGACAGGGGTAGAGGGGGCAATCAGCCCCAGCATTTT; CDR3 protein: CASSDRGRGGNQPQHF